This T cell receptor (beta chain) was recorded in a study of cytomegalovirus exposure and HLA in healthy donors. The CDR3 is 14 residues long. V trimming: 7 bases; J trimming: 4 bases; junction bases outside the gene matches: 5. Germline V gene data show CDR1 as MDHEN and CDR2 as SYDVKM. This PCR relied on a set of 60 Vbeta primers and 13 Jbeta primers. Clones were read by immunoSEQ multiplex PCR, and TCRdb kept only the in-frame ones, dropping some. This sample yields about 180,000 clones, of which approximately 73% are seen a single time; roughly 2.5% belongs to the top ten. The sequenced sample was PBMCs. V and J are TRBV28 and TRBJ1-5; TRBD1 aligns across 9 bases. The source of this sequence is a woman aged 25 to 45 in good health and CMV-seropositive. The CDR3: CASTRDRANQPQHF. The CDR3 coding sequence is TGTGCCAGCACCCGGGACAGGGCTAATCAGCCCCAGCATTTT.